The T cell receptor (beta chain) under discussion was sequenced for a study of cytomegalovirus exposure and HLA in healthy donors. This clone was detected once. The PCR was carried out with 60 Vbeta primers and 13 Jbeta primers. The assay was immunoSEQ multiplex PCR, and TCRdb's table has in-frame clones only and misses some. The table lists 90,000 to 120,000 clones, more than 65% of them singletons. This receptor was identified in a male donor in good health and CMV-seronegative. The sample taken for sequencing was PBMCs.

In nucleotides, the CDR3 is TGTGCCAGCAGTGAAGGATTAGCGGGAGTAGGTGGGGAGCAGTACTTC. It encodes CASSEGLAGVGGEQYF. The chain joins TRBV6-1 to TRBJ2-7; 9 bases align to TRBD2. The CDR3 loop spans 16 amino acids. With 1 base clipped from V and 7 bases from J, the junction kept 11 bases outside the gene matches. In germline, CDR1 is MNHNS, CDR2 SASEGT.